This T cell receptor (beta chain) was documented in a study of brain metastases from non-small cell lung cancer. This CDR3 is built from 14 residues. V shed 5 bases and J shed 1 base, with 9 bases lying between them. Germline lookup yields CDR1 SGHTA and CDR2 FQGNSA. Clones were sequenced by immunoSEQ multiplex PCR, and TCRdb holds only the in-frame ones, with some missing. The sample has over 2,000 clones; more than 75% are singletons. Material: tumor-adjacent normal tissue. The origin of this receptor is a donor at least 40 years old with non-small cell lung cancer. The chain has TRBV7-2 and TRBJ1-5; no firm D call. CDR3 sequence (DNA): TGTGCCAGCAGCCCGGGTAGGAGCAATCAGCCCCAGCATTTT. Amino acid sequence: CASSPGRSNQPQHF.